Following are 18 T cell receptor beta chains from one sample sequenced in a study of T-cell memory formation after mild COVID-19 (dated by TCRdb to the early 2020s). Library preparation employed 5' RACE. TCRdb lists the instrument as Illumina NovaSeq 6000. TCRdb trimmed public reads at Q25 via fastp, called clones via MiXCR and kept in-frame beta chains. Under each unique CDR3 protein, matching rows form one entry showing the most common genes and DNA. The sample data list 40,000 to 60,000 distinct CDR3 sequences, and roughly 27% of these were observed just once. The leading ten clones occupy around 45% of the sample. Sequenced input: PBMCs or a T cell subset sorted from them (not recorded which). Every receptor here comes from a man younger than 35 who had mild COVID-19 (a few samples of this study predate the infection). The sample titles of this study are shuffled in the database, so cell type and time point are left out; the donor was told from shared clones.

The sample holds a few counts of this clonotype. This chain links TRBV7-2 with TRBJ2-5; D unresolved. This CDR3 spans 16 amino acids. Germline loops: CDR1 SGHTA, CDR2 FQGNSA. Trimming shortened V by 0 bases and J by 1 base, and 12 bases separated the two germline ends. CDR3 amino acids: CASSLALGMPQETQYF. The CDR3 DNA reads TGTGCCAGCAGCTTAGCGCTTGGGATGCCCCAAGAGACCCAGTACTTC.

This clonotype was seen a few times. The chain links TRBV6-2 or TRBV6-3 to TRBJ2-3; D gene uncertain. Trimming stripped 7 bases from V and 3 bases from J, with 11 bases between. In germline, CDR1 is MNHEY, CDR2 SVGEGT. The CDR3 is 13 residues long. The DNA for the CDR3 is TGTGCCAGCACCCAGACTGATACAGATACGCAGTATTTT. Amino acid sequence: CASTQTDTDTQYF.

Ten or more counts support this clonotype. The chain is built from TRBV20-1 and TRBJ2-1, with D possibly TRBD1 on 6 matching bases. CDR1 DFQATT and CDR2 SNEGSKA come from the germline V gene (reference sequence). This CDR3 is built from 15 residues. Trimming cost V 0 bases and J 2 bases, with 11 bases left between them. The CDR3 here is CSARDQGQAYNEQFF. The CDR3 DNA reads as TGCAGTGCTAGAGATCAGGGACAAGCCTACAATGAGCAGTTCTTC.

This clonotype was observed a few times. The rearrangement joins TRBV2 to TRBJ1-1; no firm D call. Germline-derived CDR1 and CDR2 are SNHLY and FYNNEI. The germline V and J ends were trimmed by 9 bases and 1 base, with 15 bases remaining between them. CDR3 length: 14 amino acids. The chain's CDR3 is CASRPQWPNTEAFF. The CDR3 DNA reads TGTGCCAGTAGGCCCCAGTGGCCGAACACTGAAGCTTTCTTT.

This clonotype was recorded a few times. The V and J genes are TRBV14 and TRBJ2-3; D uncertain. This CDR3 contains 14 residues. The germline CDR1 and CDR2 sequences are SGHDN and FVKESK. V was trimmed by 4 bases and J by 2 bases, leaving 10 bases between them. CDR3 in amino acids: CASSLRTHTDTQYF. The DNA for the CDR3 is TGTGCCAGCAGCCTGCGTACCCACACAGATACGCAGTATTTT.

The CDR3 DNA reads TGTGCCAGCAGTGAAGAGGGGGGACAGAGTATAACCTATGGCTACACCTTC. Encoded protein: CASSEEGGQSITYGYTF. The rearrangement joins TRBV2 to TRBJ1-2; 7 nucleotides line up with TRBD1. V gave up 1 base and J gave up 4 bases; unmatched junction bases: 12. The V gene's germline CDR1 is SNHLY and CDR2 FYNNEI. The CDR3 length is 17 residues.

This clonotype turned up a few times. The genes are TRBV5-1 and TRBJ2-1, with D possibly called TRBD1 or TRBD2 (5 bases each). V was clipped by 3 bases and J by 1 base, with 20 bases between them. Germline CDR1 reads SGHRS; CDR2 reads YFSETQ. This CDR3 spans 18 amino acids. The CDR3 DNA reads TGCGCCAGCAGCTCCAGGGTATACGGGGATCCGTCCTACAATGAGCAGTTCTTC. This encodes CASSSRVYGDPSYNEQFF.

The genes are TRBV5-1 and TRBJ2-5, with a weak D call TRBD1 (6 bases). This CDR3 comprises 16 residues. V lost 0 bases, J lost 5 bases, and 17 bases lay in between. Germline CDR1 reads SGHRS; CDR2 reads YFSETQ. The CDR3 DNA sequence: TGCGCCAGCAGCTTGGGTATCGACAGGCAGTTTGAGACCCAGTACTTC. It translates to CASSLGIDRQFETQYF.

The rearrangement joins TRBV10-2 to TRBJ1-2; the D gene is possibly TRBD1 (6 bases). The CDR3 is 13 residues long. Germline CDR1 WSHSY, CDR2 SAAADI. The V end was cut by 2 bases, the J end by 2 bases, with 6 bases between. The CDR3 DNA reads TGCGCCAGCAGTGAGACAGGGAACTATGGCTACACCTTC. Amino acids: CASSETGNYGYTF.

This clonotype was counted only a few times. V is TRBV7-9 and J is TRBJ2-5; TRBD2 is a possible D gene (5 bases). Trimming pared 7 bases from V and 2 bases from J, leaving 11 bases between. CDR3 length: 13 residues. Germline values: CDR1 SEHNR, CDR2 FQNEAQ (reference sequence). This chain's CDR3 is CASTPSGQETQYF. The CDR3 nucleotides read TGTGCCAGCACCCCCAGCGGTCAAGAGACCCAGTACTTC.

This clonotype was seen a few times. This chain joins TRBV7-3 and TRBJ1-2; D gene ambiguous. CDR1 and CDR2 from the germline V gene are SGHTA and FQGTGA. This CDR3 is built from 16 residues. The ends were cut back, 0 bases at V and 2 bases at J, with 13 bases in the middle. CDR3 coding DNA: TGTGCCAGCAGCTTAACGCCAGGCGGAAGGAACTATGGCTACACCTTC. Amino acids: CASSLTPGGRNYGYTF.

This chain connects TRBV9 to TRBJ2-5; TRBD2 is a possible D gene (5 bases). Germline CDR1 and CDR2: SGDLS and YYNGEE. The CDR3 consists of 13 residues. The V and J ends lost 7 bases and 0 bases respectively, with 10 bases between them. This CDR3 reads CASGGLNQETQYF. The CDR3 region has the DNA TGTGCCAGCGGAGGACTGAACCAAGAGACCCAGTACTTC.

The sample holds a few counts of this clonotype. The DNA for the CDR3 is TGTGCCAGCAGCCCAGGAGGAGGCGAGCAGTACGTC. This codes for CASSPGGGEQYV. The chain is built from TRBV6-5 and TRBJ2-7; a possible D gene is TRBD2 (5 bases). The CDR3 totals 12 residues. With 6 bases removed from V and 6 bases from J, the gap between germline ends came to 12 bases. CDR1 and CDR2 from the germline V gene are MNHEY and SVGAGI.

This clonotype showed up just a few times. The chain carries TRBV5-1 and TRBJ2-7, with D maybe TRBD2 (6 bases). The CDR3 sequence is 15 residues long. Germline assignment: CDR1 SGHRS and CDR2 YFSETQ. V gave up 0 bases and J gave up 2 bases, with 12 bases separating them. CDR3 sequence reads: CASSLVPGGPYEQYF. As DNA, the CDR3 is TGCGCCAGCAGCTTGGTCCCCGGGGGTCCCTACGAGCAGTACTTC.

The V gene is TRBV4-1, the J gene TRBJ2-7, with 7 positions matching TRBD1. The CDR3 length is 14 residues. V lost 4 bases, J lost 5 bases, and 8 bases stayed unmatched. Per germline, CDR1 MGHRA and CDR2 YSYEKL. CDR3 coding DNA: TGCGCCAGCAGCCTGTTAGGGGGCTTTGACGAGCAGTACTTC. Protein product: CASSLLGGFDEQYF.

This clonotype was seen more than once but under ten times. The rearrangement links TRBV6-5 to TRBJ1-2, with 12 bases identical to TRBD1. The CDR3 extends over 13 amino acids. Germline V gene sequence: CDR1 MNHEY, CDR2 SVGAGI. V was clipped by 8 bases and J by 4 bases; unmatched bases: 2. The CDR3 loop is CASGTGGFYGYTF. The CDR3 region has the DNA TGTGCCAGCGGGACAGGGGGCTTCTATGGCTACACCTTC.

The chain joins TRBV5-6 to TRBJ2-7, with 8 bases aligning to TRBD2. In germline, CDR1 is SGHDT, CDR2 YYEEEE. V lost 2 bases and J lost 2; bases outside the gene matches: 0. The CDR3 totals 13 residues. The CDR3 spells CASSFGGAYEQYV. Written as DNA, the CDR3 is TGTGCCAGCAGCTTCGGGGGGGCCTACGAGCAGTACGTC.

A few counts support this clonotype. The CDR3 region has the DNA TGTGCCAGCACTCCGGGGCGGCCGAAAGAGACCCAGTACTTC. Encoded protein: CASTPGRPKETQYF. The rearrangement uses TRBV6-6 and TRBJ2-5, with D perhaps being TRBD1 or TRBD2 (5 bases each). V dropped 7 bases and J dropped 3 bases, with 15 bases sitting between them. The CDR3 spans 14 residues. The germline CDR1 and CDR2 sequences are MNHNY and SVGAGI (reference sequence).